This passage covers 16 T cell receptor beta chains from one sample sequenced in a study of cytomegalovirus exposure and HLA in healthy donors (TCRdb year 2017). Libraries were constructed by the immunoSEQ multiplex PCR assay. For the multiplex PCR, a mixture combining 60 forward primers for TCR Vbeta segments and 13 reverse primers for TCR Jbeta segments was used. TCRdb stores this immuneACCESS table with in-frame sequences only. Part of the clones is absent; in the studies checked, under half of the shortfall reflects unresolved V genes, and no reason is known for the rest. The sample includes 98,000 or so clones, with about a tenth observed a single time. The ten largest clones add up to roughly 5% of the sample. The sequenced sample was PBMCs. The source of these receptors is a man aged 40-49 years in good health and CMV-seropositive.

This clone was observed a few times. The rearrangement uses TRBV2 and TRBJ2-7, with 11 nucleotides matching TRBD1. After removal of 4 bases from V and 3 bases from J, the junction contained 2 bases not matched to a gene. Per the germline V gene, CDR1 is SNHLY and CDR2 is FYNNEI. The length of the CDR3 is 14 residues. The CDR3 reads CASSVGTGGYEQYF. The CDR3 region has the DNA TGTGCCAGCAGTGTAGGGACAGGGGGCTACGAGCAGTACTTC.

This clone was seen only a few times. This chain joins TRBV7-9 and TRBJ1-4; 7 positions agree with TRBD1. CDR3 length equals 15 residues. Trimming took 5 bases from V and 0 from J; bases not matched to a gene: 3. CDR1 is SEHNR and CDR2 is FQNEAQ in the germline V gene (reference sequence). In DNA form, the CDR3 reads TGTGCCAGCAGCAGGGACAGAACAACTAATGAAAAACTGTTTTTT. Its protein is CASSRDRTTNEKLFF.

The chain employs TRBV5-5 and TRBJ2-5, with 13 bases lining up with TRBD2. CDR3 length: 16 residues. J lost 4 bases, V lost 3 bases, and 6 bases had no gene match. CDR1 SGHKS and CDR2 YYEKEE come from the germline V gene (reference sequence). The CDR3 region is CASSWGTSGNLETQYF. CDR3 coding DNA: TGTGCCAGCAGCTGGGGGACTAGCGGGAACCTAGAGACCCAGTACTTC.

The chain joins TRBV7-9 to TRBJ2-5, with a weak D call TRBD2 (7 bases). This CDR3 has 13 residues. The V end was cut by 7 bases, the J end by 5 bases, with 14 bases between. The germline V gene encodes CDR1 SEHNR and CDR2 FQNEAQ (reference sequence). As DNA, the CDR3 is TGTGCCAGCACCCCCGGGGGGCCGGAGACCCAGTACTTC. It is translated as CASTPGGPETQYF.

This clone was seen more than once but under ten times. The chain links TRBV5-1 to TRBJ2-7; tentative D call: TRBD2 (6 bases). The germline V and J ends were trimmed by 5 bases and 0 bases, with 15 bases remaining between them. This CDR3 is 15 amino acids long. Germline CDR1 reads SGHRS; CDR2 reads YFSETQ. This CDR3 reads CASSYLAANSYEQYF. In DNA form, the CDR3 reads TGCGCCAGCAGTTACTTAGCGGCCAACTCCTACGAGCAGTACTTC.

This clone was observed a few times. The chain has TRBV6-5 and TRBJ2-1, with D unclear. The CDR3 loop spans 16 amino acids. Germline V gives CDR1 MNHEY, CDR2 SVGAGI. V lost 2 bases to trimming and J lost 0 bases, with 11 bases between them. The CDR3 region has the DNA TGTGCCAGCAGTTACGAGGTCTCTAGCTCCTACAATGAGCAGTTCTTC. It is translated as CASSYEVSSSYNEQFF.

The CDR3 reads CASSLEEREVHSSTDTQYF. DNA of the CDR3: TGTGCCAGCAGCCTTGAGGAGCGGGAGGTCCATTCTAGCACAGATACGCAGTATTTT. V usage is TRBV7-9 and J usage is TRBJ2-3; TRBD2 aligns across 9 bases. Looked up from germline, CDR1 is SEHNR and CDR2 is FQNEAQ (reference sequence). The CDR3 loop spans 19 amino acids. Unmatched junction bases numbered 15, after V lost 5 bases and J lost 0 bases.

V gene TRBV14 combines with J gene TRBJ2-3, with 9 positions matching TRBD2. V lost 4 bases, J lost 0 bases, and 11 bases stayed unmatched. Germline V CDR1 and CDR2: SGHDN, FVKESK. CDR3 length: 18 amino acids. CDR3 in DNA: TGTGCCAGCAGCCCGCTAGCGGGACCATCAATTAGCACAGATACGCAGTATTTT. Protein: CASSPLAGPSISTDTQYF.

In its sample, this clone was seen a few times. The chain couples TRBV6-5 to TRBJ1-5; D is uncertain. Trimming removed 4 bases from V and 0 bases from J, with 10 bases in between. The CDR3 is made up of 15 amino acids. Germline CDR1 reads MNHEY; CDR2 reads SVGAGI. The chain's CDR3 is CASSSGGHSNQPQHF. CDR3 nucleotide sequence: TGTGCCAGCAGTTCGGGAGGGCATAGCAATCAGCCCCAGCATTTT.

This chain uses TRBV29-1 with TRBJ1-1; no firm D call. The CDR3 extends over 10 amino acids. Trimming stripped 4 bases from V and 8 bases from J, with 8 bases between. Germline lookup yields CDR1 SQVTM and CDR2 ANQGSEA. CDR3 residues: CSVATLEAFF. The CDR3 DNA follows: TGCAGCGTTGCCACACTAGAAGCTTTCTTT.

The genes are TRBV5-1 and TRBJ2-5; 9 bases are shared with TRBD2. CDR1 SGHRS and CDR2 YFSETQ come from the germline V gene. The V segment lost 0 bases and the J segment 3 bases; nucleotides outside the gene matches: 3. CDR3 length: 15 residues. CDR3 loop: CASSLASGIKETQYF. The CDR3 coding sequence is TGCGCCAGCAGCTTGGCTAGCGGGATAAAAGAGACCCAGTACTTC. Full variable domain (outside the CDR3, taken from reference TRBV5-1 and TRBJ2-5): KAGVTQTPRYLIKTRGQQVTLSCSPISGHRSVSWYQQTPGQGLQFLFEYFSETQRNKGNFPGRFSGRQFSNSRSEMNVSTLELGDSALYLCASSLASGIKETQYFGPGTRLLVL.

The gene calls are TRBV27 and TRBJ1-3; TRBD1 matches at 7 bases. The V segment lost 5 bases and the J segment 6 bases; nucleotides outside the gene matches: 4. The germline gives CDR1 MNHEY, CDR2 SMNVEV (reference sequence). This CDR3 has 13 amino acids. The CDR3 nucleotides read TGTGCCAGCAGTCAGACAGGGCAAAACACCATATATTTT. As protein: CASSQTGQNTIYF.

The chain's CDR3 is CASIPTTGHVETQYF. The DNA for the CDR3 is TGTGCCAGCATCCCTACGACAGGGCATGTGGAGACCCAGTACTTC. The V call is TRBV2, the J call TRBJ2-5, with TRBD1 identical over 7 bases. V was pared by 7 bases and J by 5 bases, with 13 bases of the junction left unmatched. From germline, CDR1 is SNHLY and CDR2 FYNNEI. The CDR3 extends over 15 amino acids.

The rearrangement uses TRBV13 and TRBJ1-2, with D perhaps TRBD1 (5 bases). Per germline, CDR1 PRHDT and CDR2 FYEKMQ (reference sequence). The CDR3 loop spans 13 amino acids. Trimming shortened V by 2 bases and J by 5 bases, and 9 bases separated the two germline ends. The CDR3 DNA is TGTGCCAGCAGCTTAAGACAGAGTTATGGCTACACCTTC. It specifies CASSLRQSYGYTF. Together with reference TRBV13 and TRBJ1-2, the CDR3 gives the full variable domain: AAGVIQSPRHLIKEKRETATLKCYPIPRHDTVYWYQQGPGQDPQFLISFYEKMQSDKGSIPDRFSAQQFSDYHSELNMSSLELGDSALYFCASSLRQSYGYTFGSGTRLTVV.

The chain recombines TRBV28 with TRBJ2-2, with 7 bases lining up with TRBD2. The germline CDR1 and CDR2 sequences are MDHEN and SYDVKM. Unmatched junction bases numbered 6, after V lost 2 bases and J lost 6 bases. CDR3 length: 15 residues. CDR3 DNA sequence: TGTGCCAGCAGTTTAAGTGGCGGGAGTTCCGGGGAGCTGTTTTTT. It codes for CASSLSGGSSGELFF.

This clone was observed a handful of times. CDR3 DNA: TGCGCCAGCAGTGAAGGGTACAGGCTAACTCAAGAGACCCAGTACTTC. It specifies CASSEGYRLTQETQYF. The genes are TRBV10-2 and TRBJ2-5, with a tentative D call TRBD1 (5 bases). Trimming took 3 bases from V and 2 from J, leaving 16 bases between them. The CDR3 has 16 amino acids. Germline loops: CDR1 WSHSY, CDR2 SAAADI.